Shown below are 14 T cell receptor beta chains from a single sample sequenced in a study of OX40 agonist ivuxolimab in advanced cancers. Repertoires were generated with immunoSEQ multiplex PCR, while TCRdb's copy carries only in-frame clones and drops some. Of some 60,000 clones in the sample, over 70% are singletons; the top ten hold about 2%. The specimen comprised CD4+ or CD8+ T cells sorted from blood, sampled in a trial of the OX40 agonist ivuxolimab. The source is an adult with an advanced solid tumor such as melanoma, head and neck, liver or kidney cancer.

This chain links TRBV7-3 with TRBJ2-1; perhaps TRBD2 as D (5 bases). Germline loops: CDR1 SGHTA, CDR2 FQGTGA. The CDR3 covers 13 residues. V was pared by 2 bases and J by 8 bases, with 10 bases between. The CDR3 sequence: CASSLVRSDEQFF. CDR3 in DNA: TGTGCCAGCAGCTTAGTCCGTAGCGATGAGCAGTTCTTC.

This clone was counted a single time. The chain has TRBV29-1 and TRBJ2-5; D unresolved. The V gene's germline CDR1 is SQVTM and CDR2 ANQGSEA. This CDR3 is 13 amino acids long. Trimming took 3 bases from V and 5 from J, leaving 13 bases between them. CDR3 sequence reads: CSVETNVEETQYF. In DNA form, the CDR3 reads TGCAGCGTTGAGACAAACGTCGAGGAGACCCAGTACTTC.

The chain couples TRBV28 to TRBJ1-5; D unresolved. CDR1 is MDHEN, CDR2 SYDVKM, per germline. V was clipped by 4 bases and J by 5 bases, with 3 bases between them. The CDR3 is 11 residues long. The CDR3 DNA reads as TGTGCCAGCAGTTCTGATCAGCCCCAGCATTTT. Amino acid sequence: CASSSDQPQHF.

J is TRBJ2-3 and V is TRBV7-3; 10 positions match TRBD2. The V segment lost 6 bases and the J segment 2 bases; nucleotides outside the gene matches: 5. The germline V gene encodes CDR1 SGHTA and CDR2 FQGTGA. The CDR3 loop spans 15 amino acids. CDR3 region: CASRLAGIPTDTQYF. CDR3 nucleotide sequence: TGTGCCAGCAGACTAGCGGGAATACCCACAGATACGCAGTATTTT.

The table lists this clone with a few counts. The chain uses TRBV4-3 and TRBJ2-7; possibly TRBD1 for D (6 bases). This CDR3 contains 15 residues. V was cut by 0 bases and J by 0 bases, with 9 bases left in between. Per the germline V gene, CDR1 is LGHNA and CDR2 is YSLEER. CDR3 residues: CASSQESGASYEQYF. The CDR3 DNA is TGCGCCAGCAGCCAAGAGTCAGGGGCCTCCTACGAGCAGTACTTC.

This chain joins TRBV18 and TRBJ2-7, with TRBD1 matching 8 bases. V shed 3 bases, J shed 1 base, and the junction held 5 bases outside the gene matches. The CDR3 is made up of 15 amino acids. Per the germline V gene, CDR1 is KGHSH and CDR2 is LQKENI. DNA of the CDR3: TGTGCCAGCTCACCTCGGGACAGGAATTCCTACGAGCAGTACTTC. This sequence encodes CASSPRDRNSYEQYF.

The chain combines TRBV7-9 with TRBJ2-5; D might be TRBD1 or TRBD2, each matching 5 bases. The CDR3 contains 13 residues. Germline V gene lookup returns CDR1 SEHNR and CDR2 FQNEAQ (reference sequence). Trimming shortened V by 3 bases and J by 10 bases, and 15 bases separated the two germline ends. Written as DNA, the CDR3 is TGTGCCAGCAGCTTGGGCACCGGGGCCATCCAGTACTTC. This codes for CASSLGTGAIQYF. Full variable domain (rest looked up from reference TRBV7-9 and TRBJ2-5): DTGVSQNPRHKITKRGQNVTFRCDPISEHNRLYWYRQTLGQGPEFLTYFQNEAQLEKSRLLSDRFSAERPKGSFSTLEIQRTEQGDSAMYLCASSLGTGAIQYFGPGTRLLVL.

The rearrangement links TRBV7-8 to TRBJ2-7; 9 bases match TRBD2. The CDR3 consists of 15 residues. With V trimmed by 5 bases and J by 4 bases, 9 bases remained unmatched. Looked up from germline, CDR1 is SGHVS and CDR2 is FQNEAQ. This chain's CDR3 is CASSIVASGVYEQYF. CDR3 nucleotide sequence: TGTGCCAGCAGCATAGTGGCTAGCGGGGTGTACGAGCAGTACTTC.

The CDR3 DNA reads TGTGCCAGCTCACCAGCCTCAGGAGGGGGCAATCAGCCCCAGCATTTT. Protein sequence: CASSPASGGGNQPQHF. The chain couples TRBV18 to TRBJ1-5; perhaps TRBD1 as D (5 bases). From germline, CDR1 is KGHSH and CDR2 LQKENI. V was shortened by 2 bases and J by 2 bases, with 13 bases between the two germline ends. The length of the CDR3 is 16 residues.

This clone was seen a handful of times. The V gene is TRBV30, the J gene TRBJ1-6; tentative D call: TRBD1 (6 bases). V lost 4 bases, J lost 7 bases, and 14 bases lay in between. Germline V gene lookup returns CDR1 GTSNPN and CDR2 SVGIG (reference sequence). There are 14 residues in the CDR3. CDR3 in amino acids: CAWMRPGANSPLHF. CDR3 coding DNA: TGTGCCTGGATGCGCCCAGGGGCAAATTCACCCCTCCACTTT.

J is TRBJ2-1 and V is TRBV21-1. TRBV21-1 is a documented pseudogene. The CDR3 runs 16 residues. The CDR3 spells CASSSQDGSSYNEQFF. CDR3 bases: TGTGCCAGCAGCTCTCAGGACGGAAGCTCCTACAATGAGCAGTTCTTC.

This rearrangement joins TRBV5-4 to TRBJ2-5; 16 nucleotides agree with TRBD2. This CDR3 has 18 amino acids. The V segment lost 4 bases and the J segment 5 bases; nucleotides outside the gene matches: 11. The germline gives CDR1 SGHNT, CDR2 YYREEE (reference sequence). Here the CDR3 reads CASSPGTSGGAGGETQYF. As DNA, the CDR3 is TGTGCCAGCAGCCCGGGGACTAGCGGGGGGGCCGGCGGGGAGACCCAGTACTTC.

The rearrangement uses TRBV19 and TRBJ1-4, with D perhaps matching TRBD1 (6 bases). V was pared by 3 bases and J by 3 bases, with 17 bases between. Germline lookup yields CDR1 LNHDA and CDR2 SQIVND (reference sequence). The CDR3 runs 17 residues. CDR3 sequence reads: CASSMIGFRGSNEKLFF. CDR3 nucleotides: TGTGCCAGTAGTATGATTGGTTTCAGGGGTTCTAATGAAAAACTGTTTTTT.

The chain is built from TRBV5-1 and TRBJ1-4; 7 bases are shared with TRBD1. From germline, CDR1 is SGHRS and CDR2 YFSETQ. Trimming cost V 2 bases and J 3 bases; bases outside gene matches: 1. CDR3 length: 14 residues. CDR3 sequence reads: CASSFQGANEKLFF. In DNA form, the CDR3 reads TGCGCCAGCAGCTTCCAGGGGGCTAATGAAAAACTGTTTTTT.